This TCR beta chain was retrieved from a study of cytomegalovirus exposure and HLA in healthy donors. CDR1 and CDR2 (germline): SGHTA, FQGNSA. CDR3 length: 16 residues. V gave up 6 bases and J gave up 1 base; unmatched junction bases: 9. The PCR ran on 60 Vbeta and 13 Jbeta primers. This table comes from immunoSEQ multiplex PCR, and its TCRdb copy is limited to in-frame clones, with some not included. The top ten hold approximately 11% of the sample, which has under 150,000 clones, around 82% seen once. This receptor was taken from a male donor in good health and CMV-seropositive. The sample was PBMCs. The chain carries TRBV7-2 and TRBJ2-3; 8 bases are shared with TRBD2. Written as DNA, the CDR3 is TGTGCCAGCAGGCCTGGCCAAGCGGGGGGCACAGATACGCAGTATTTT. It specifies CASRPGQAGGTDTQYF.